This TCR beta chain is drawn from a study of radiation and T cells in renal cell carcinoma. Assay: immunoSEQ multiplex PCR; the TCRdb copy retains only in-frame clones and omits some. Found here are 150,000 or so clones, 87% of them singletons; the top ten hold under 15%. CDR3 length equals 15 residues. The V segment lost 5 bases and the J segment 3 bases; nucleotides outside the gene matches: 6. Germline CDR1 SEHNR, CDR2 FQNEAQ (reference sequence). Time point: blood 2 weeks post-SBRT. The treatment: 15 Gy SBRT to primary tumor, nephrectomy 4 weeks later. Blood was sampled at baseline, 2 weeks and 4 weeks after SBRT. Clear cell pathology was present in this patient's renal cell carcinoma.

The origin of this receptor is a woman aged 50 to 60 with renal cell carcinoma. The chain recombines TRBV7-9 with TRBJ2-5, with 10 bases aligning to TRBD1. The input for sequencing was blood, taken from a patient whose treatment included radiotherapy and nephrectomy. CDR3 region: CASSNPGTGEETQYF. CDR3 DNA sequence: TGTGCCAGCAGCAACCCCGGGACAGGGGAAGAGACCCAGTACTTC.